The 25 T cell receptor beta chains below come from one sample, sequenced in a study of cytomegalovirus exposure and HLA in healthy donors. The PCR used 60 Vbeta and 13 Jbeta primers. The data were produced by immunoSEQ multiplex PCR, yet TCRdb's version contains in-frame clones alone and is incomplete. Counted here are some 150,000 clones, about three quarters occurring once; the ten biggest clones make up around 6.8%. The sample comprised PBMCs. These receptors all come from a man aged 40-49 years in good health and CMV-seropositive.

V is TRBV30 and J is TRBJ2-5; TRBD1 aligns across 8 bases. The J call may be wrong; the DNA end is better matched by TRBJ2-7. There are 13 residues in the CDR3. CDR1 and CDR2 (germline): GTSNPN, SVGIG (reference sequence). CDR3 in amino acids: CAWSKNRGYEQYF. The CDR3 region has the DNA TGTGCCTGGAGTAAAAACAGGGGGTACGAGCAGTACTTC.

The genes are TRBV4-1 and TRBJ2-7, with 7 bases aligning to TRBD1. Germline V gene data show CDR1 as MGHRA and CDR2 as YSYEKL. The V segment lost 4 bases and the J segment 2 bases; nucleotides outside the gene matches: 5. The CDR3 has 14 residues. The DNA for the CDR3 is TGCGCCAGCAGCCCTCGGGACAGTACCTACGAGCAGTACTTC. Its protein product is CASSPRDSTYEQYF.

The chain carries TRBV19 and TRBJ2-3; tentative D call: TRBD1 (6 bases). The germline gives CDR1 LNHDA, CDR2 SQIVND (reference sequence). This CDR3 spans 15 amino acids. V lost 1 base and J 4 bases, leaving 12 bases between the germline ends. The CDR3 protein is CASSIGQGSADTQYF. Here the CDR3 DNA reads TGTGCCAGTAGTATAGGGCAGGGGAGCGCAGATACGCAGTATTTT.

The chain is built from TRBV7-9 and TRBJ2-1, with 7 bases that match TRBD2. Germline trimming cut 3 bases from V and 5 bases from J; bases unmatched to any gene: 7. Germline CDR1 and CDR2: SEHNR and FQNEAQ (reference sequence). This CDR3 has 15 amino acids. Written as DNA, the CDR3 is TGTGCCAGCAGCTTGGTTTTCGCGGGAGACAATGAGCAGTTCTTC. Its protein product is CASSLVFAGDNEQFF.

DNA of the CDR3: TGTGCCAGCAGCGTAGGGACAGACAGCTACGAGCAGTACTTC. This translates into CASSVGTDSYEQYF. The gene calls are TRBV9 and TRBJ2-7; D might be TRBD1 (6 bases). Trimming removed 0 bases at V and 3 bases at J, with 10 bases between. CDR1 and CDR2 (germline): SGDLS, YYNGEE. The CDR3 spans 14 residues.

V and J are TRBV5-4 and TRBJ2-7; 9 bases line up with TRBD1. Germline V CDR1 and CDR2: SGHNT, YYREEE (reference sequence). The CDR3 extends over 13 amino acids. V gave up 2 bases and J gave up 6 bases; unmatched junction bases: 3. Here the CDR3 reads CASSFLDRGEQYF. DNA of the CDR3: TGTGCCAGCAGCTTTTTGGACAGGGGCGAGCAGTACTTC.

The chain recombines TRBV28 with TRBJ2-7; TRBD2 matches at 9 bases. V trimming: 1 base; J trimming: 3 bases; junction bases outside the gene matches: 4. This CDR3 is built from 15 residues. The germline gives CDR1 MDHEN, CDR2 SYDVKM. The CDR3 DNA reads TGTGCCAGCAGTTTATCGACTAGCGGAAACTACGAGCAGTACTTC. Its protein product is CASSLSTSGNYEQYF.

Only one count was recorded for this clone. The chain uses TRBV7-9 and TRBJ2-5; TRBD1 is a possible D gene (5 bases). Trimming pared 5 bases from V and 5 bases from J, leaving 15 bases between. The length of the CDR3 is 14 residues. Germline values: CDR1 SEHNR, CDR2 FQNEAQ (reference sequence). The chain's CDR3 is CASSETVSGETQYF. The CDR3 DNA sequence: TGTGCCAGCAGCGAGACAGTGTCTGGGGAGACCCAGTACTTC.

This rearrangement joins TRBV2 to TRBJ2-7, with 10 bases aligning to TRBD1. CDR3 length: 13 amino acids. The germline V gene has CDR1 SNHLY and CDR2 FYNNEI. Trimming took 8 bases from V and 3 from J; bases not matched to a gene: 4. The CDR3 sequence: CASRGQGIYEQYF. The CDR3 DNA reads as TGTGCCAGCCGGGGACAGGGGATCTACGAGCAGTACTTC.

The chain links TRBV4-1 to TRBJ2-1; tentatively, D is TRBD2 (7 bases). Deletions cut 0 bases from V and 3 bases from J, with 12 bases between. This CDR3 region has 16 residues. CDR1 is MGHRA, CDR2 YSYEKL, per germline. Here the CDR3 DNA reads TGCGCCAGCAGCCAAGATCGAGGGGGGGTCTACAATGAGCAGTTCTTC. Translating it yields CASSQDRGGVYNEQFF.

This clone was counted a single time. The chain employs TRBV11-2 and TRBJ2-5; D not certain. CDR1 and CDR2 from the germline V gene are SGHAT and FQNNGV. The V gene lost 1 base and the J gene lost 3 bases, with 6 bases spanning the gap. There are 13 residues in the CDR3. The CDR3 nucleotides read TGTGCCAGCAGCTTAGGAGGAAAAGAGACCCAGTACTTC. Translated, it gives CASSLGGKETQYF.

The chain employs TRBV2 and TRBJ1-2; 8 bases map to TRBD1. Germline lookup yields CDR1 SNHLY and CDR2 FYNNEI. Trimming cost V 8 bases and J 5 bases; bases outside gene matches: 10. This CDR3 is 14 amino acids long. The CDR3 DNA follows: TGTGCCAGCCAGGGGGACAGGAAATCTTATGGCTACACCTTC. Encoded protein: CASQGDRKSYGYTF.

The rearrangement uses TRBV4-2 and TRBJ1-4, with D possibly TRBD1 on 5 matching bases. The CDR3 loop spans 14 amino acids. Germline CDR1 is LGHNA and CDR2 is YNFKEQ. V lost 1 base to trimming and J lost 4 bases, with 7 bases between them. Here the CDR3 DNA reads TGTGCCAGCAGCCAAGGCAGGGTTAATGAAAAACTGTTTTTT. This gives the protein CASSQGRVNEKLFF.

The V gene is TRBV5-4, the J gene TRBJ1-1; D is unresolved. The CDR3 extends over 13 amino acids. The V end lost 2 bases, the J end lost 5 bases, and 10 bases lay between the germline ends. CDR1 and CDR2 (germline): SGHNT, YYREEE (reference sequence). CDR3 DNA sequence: TGTGCCAGCAGCTTCCGCACGCAGACTGAAGCTTTCTTT. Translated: CASSFRTQTEAFF.

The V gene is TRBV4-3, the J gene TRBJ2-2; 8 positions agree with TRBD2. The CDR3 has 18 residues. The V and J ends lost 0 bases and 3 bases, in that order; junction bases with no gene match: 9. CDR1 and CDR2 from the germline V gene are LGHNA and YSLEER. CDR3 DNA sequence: TGCGCCAGCAGCCAAGATTCCATGCGGGAGGCGGACACCGGGGAGCTGTTTTTT. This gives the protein CASSQDSMREADTGELFF.

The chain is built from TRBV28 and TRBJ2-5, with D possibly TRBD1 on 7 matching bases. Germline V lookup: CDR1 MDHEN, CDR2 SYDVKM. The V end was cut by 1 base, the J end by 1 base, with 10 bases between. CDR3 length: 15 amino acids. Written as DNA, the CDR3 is TGTGCCAGCAGTTTATTGCAGGGGGGCCAAGAGACCCAGTACTTC. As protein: CASSLLQGGQETQYF.

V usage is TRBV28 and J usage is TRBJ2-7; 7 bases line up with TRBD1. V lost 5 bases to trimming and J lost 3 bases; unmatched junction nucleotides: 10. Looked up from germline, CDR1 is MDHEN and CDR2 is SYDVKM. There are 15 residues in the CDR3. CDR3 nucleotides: TGTGCCAGCAGTGCCCCGGGACAGTCACTCTACGAGCAGTACTTC. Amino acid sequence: CASSAPGQSLYEQYF.

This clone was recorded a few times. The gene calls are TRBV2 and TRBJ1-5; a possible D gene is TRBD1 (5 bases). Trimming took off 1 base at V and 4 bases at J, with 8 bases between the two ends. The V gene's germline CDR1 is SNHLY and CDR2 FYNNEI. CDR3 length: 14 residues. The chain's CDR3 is CASSEGQLNQPQHF. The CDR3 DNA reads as TGTGCCAGCAGTGAAGGACAGTTAAATCAGCCCCAGCATTTT.

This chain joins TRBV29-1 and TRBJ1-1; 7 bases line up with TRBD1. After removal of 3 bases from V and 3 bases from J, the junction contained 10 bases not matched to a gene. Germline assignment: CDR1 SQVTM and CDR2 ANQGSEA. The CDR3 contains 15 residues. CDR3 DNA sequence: TGCAGCGTTGACTCATACAGGGGCGAGGACACTGAAGCTTTCTTT. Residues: CSVDSYRGEDTEAFF.

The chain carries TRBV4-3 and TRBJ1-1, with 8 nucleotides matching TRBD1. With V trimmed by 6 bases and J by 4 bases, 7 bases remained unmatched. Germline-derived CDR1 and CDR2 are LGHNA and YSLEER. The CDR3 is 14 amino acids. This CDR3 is CASSHIDRGTEAFF. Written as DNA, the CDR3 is TGCGCCAGCAGTCACATTGACAGGGGCACTGAAGCTTTCTTT.

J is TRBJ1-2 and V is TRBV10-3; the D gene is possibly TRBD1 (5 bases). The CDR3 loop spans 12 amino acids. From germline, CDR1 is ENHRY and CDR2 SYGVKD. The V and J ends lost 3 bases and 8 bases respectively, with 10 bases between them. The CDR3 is CAISDQGQGYTF. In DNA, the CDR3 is TGTGCCATCAGTGACCAGGGTCAGGGCTACACCTTC.

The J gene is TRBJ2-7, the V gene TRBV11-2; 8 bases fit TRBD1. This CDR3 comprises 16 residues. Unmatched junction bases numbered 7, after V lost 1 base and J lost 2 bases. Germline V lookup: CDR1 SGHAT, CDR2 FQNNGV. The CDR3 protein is CASSLVGGTGTYEQYF. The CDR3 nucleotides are TGTGCCAGCAGCTTAGTTGGGGGGACAGGTACCTACGAGCAGTACTTC. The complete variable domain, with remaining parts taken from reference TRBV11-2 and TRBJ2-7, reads EAGVAQSPRYKIIEKRQSVAFWCNPISGHATLYWYQQILGQGPKLLIQFQNNGVVDDSQLPKDRFSAERLKGVDSTLKIQPAKLEDSAVYLCASSLVGGTGTYEQYFGPGTRLTVT.

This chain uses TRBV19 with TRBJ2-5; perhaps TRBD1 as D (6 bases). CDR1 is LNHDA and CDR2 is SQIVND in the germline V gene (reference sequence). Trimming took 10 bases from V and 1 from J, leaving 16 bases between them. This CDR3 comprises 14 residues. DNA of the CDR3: TGTGCCACCTCCACAGGGAGACCCCAAGAGACCCAGTACTTC. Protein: CATSTGRPQETQYF. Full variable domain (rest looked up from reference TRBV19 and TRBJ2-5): DGGITQSPKYLFRKEGQNVTLSCEQNLNHDAMYWYRQDPGQGLRLIYYSQIVNDFQKGDIAEGYSVSREKKESFPLTVTSAQKNPTAFYLCATSTGRPQETQYFGPGTRLLVL.

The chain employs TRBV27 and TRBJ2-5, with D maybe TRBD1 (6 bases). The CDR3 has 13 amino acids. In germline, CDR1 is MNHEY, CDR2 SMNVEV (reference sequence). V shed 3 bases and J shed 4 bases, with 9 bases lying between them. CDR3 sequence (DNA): TGTGCCAGCAGTTTGTGGGGGCGAGAGACCCAGTACTTC. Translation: CASSLWGRETQYF.

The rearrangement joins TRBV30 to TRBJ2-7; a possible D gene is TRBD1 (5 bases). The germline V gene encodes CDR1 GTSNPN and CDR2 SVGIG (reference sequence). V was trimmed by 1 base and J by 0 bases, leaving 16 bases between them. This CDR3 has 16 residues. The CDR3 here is CAWSGTTGHRSYEQYF. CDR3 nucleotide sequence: TGTGCCTGGAGTGGGACCACTGGACACCGCTCCTACGAGCAGTACTTC.